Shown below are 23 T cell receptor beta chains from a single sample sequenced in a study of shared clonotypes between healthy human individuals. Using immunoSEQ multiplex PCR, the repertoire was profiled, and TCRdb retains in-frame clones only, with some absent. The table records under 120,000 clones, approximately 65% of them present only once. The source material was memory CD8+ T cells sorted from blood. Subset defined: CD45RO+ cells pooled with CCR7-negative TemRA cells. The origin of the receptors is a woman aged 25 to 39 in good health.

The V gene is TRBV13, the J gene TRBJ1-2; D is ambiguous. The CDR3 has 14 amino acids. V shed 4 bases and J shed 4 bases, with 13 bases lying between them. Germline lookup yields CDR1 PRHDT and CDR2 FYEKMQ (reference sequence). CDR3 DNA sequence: TGTGCCAGCAGCTCTAGGGCAGAGGGCTATGGCTACACCTTC. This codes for CASSSRAEGYGYTF.

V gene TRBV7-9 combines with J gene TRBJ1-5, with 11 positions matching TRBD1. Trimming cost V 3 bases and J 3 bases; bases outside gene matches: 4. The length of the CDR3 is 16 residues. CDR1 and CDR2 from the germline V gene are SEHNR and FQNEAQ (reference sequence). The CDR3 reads CASSFGTGGTNQPQHF. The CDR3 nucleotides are TGTGCCAGCAGCTTTGGGACAGGGGGAACCAATCAGCCCCAGCATTTT.

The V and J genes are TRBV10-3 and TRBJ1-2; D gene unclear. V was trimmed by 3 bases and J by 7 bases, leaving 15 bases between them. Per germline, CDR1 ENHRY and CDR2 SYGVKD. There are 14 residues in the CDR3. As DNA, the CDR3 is TGTGCCATCAGTGATCAGTACGGATCGGGTGGCTACACCTTC. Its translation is CAISDQYGSGGYTF.

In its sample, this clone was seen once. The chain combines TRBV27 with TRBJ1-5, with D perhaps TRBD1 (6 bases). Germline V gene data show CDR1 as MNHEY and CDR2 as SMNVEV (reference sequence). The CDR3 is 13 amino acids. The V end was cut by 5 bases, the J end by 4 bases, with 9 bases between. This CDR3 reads CASSHDRNQPQHF. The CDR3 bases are TGTGCCAGCAGTCACGACAGGAATCAGCCCCAGCATTTT.

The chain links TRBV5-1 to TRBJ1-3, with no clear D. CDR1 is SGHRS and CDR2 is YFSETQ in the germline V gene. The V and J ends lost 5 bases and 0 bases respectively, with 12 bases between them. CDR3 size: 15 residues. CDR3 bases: TGCGCCAGCAGTTTCGGCGCAGACTCTGGAAACACCATATATTTT. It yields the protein CASSFGADSGNTIYF.

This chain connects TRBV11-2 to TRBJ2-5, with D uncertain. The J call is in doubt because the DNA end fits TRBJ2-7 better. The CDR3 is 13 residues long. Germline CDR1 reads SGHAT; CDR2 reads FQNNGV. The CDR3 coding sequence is TGTGCCAGCAGCTCATCTCTCGCGTCCGAGCAGTACTTC. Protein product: CASSSSLASEQYF.

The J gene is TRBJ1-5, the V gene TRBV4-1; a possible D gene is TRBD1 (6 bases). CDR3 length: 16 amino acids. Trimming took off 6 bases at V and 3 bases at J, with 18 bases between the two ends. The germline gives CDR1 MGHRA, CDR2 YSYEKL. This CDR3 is CASSQMGAAHNQPQHF. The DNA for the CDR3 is TGCGCCAGCAGTCAGATGGGGGCCGCGCACAATCAGCCCCAGCATTTT.

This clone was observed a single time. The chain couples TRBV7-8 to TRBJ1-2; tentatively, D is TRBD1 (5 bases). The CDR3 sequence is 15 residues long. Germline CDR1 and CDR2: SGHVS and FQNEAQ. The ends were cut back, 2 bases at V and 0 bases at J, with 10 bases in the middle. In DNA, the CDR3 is TGTGCCAGCAGCTTAATGCAGGGAGCTAACTATGGCTACACCTTC. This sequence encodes CASSLMQGANYGYTF.

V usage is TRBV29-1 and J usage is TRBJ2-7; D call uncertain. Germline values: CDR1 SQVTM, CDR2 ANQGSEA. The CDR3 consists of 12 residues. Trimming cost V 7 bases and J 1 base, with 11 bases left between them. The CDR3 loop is CSARGPSYEQYF. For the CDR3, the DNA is TGCAGCGCCCGAGGTCCTTCCTACGAGCAGTACTTC.

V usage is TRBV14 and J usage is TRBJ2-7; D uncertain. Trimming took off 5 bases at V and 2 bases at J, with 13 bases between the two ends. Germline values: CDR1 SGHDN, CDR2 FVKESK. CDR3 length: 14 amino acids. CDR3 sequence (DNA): TGTGCCAGCAGCGCGGAGCTAGGTACCTACGAGCAGTACTTC. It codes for CASSAELGTYEQYF.

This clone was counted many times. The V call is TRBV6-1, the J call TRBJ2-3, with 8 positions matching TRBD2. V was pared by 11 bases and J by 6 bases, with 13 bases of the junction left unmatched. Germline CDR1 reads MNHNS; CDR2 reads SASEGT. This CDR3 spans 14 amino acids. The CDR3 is CAGQGGLDLDTQYF. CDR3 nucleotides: TGTGCCGGCCAAGGGGGACTAGATTTGGATACGCAGTATTTT.

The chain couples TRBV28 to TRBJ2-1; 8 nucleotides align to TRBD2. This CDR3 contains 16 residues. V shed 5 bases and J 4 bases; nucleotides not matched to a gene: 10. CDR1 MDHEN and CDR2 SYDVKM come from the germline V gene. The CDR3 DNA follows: TGTGCCAGCAGTATCCACTTAGCGGGGAGTTACAATGAGCAGTTCTTC. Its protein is CASSIHLAGSYNEQFF.

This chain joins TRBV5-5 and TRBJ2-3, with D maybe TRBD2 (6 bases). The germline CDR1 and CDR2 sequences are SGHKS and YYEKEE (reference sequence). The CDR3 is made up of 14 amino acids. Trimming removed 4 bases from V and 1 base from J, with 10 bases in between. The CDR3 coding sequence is TGTGCCAGCAGCCGGGACTTGGGCACAGATACGCAGTATTTT. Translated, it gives CASSRDLGTDTQYF. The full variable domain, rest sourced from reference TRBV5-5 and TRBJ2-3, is DAGVTQSPTHLIKTRGQQVTLRCSPISGHKSVSWYQQVLGQGPQFIFQYYEKEERGRGNFPDRFSARQFPNYSSELNVNALLLGDSALYLCASSRDLGTDTQYFGPGTRLTVL.

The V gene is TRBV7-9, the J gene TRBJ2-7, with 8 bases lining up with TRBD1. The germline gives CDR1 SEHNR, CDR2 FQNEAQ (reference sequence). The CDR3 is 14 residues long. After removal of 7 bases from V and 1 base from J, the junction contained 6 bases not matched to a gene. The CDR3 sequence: CASTKWTGSYEQYF. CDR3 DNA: TGTGCCAGCACCAAATGGACAGGGTCCTACGAGCAGTACTTC. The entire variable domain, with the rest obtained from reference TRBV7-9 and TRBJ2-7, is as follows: DTGVSQNPRHKITKRGQNVTFRCDPISEHNRLYWYRQTLGQGPEFLTYFQNEAQLEKSRLLSDRFSAERPKGSFSTLEIQRTEQGDSAMYLCASTKWTGSYEQYFGPGTRLTVT.

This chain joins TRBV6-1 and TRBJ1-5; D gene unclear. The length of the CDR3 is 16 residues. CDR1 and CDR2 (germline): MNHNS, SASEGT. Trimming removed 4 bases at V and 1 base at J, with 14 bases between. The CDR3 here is CASSVTLDGSNQPQHF. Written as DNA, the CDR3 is TGTGCCAGCAGTGTAACCCTGGACGGCAGCAATCAGCCCCAGCATTTT.

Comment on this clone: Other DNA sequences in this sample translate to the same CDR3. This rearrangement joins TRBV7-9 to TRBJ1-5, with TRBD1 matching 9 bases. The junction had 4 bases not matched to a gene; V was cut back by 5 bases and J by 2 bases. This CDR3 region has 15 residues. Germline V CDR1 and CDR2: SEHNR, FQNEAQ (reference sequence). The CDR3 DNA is TGTGCCAGCAGCCAACAGGGGGCTGGCAATCAGCCCCAGCATTTT. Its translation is CASSQQGAGNQPQHF.

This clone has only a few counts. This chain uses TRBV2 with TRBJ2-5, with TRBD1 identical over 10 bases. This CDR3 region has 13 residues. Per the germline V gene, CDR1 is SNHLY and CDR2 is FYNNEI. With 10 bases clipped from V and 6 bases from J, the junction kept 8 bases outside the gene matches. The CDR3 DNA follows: TGTGCCACTCCCGGGACAGGGGAGCAGACCCAGTACTTC. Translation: CATPGTGEQTQYF.

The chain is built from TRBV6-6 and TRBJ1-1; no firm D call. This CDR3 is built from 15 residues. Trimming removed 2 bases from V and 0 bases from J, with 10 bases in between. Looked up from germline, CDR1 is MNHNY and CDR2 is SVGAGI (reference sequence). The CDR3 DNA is TGTGCCAGCAGTTACAGGTCAGCGCTGAACACTGAAGCTTTCTTT. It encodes CASSYRSALNTEAFF.

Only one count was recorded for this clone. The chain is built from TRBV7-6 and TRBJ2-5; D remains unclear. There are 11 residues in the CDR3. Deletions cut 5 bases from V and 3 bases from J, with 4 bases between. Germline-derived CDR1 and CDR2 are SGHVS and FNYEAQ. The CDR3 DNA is TGTGCCAGCAGCATAAAAGAGACCCAGTACTTC. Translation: CASSIKETQYF.

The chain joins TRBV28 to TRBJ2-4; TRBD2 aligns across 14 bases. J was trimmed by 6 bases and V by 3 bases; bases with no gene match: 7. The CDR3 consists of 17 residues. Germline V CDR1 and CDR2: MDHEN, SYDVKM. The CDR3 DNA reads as TGTGCCAGCAGTTTGTTGGGACTAGCGGGAGAGGGAAACATTCAGTACTTC. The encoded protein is CASSLLGLAGEGNIQYF.

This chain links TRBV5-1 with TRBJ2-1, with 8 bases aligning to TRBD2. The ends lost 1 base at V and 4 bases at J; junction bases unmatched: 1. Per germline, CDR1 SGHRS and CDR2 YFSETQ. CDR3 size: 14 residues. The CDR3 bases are TGCGCCAGCAGCTTGTCGGGAGGGTACAATGAGCAGTTCTTC. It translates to CASSLSGGYNEQFF.

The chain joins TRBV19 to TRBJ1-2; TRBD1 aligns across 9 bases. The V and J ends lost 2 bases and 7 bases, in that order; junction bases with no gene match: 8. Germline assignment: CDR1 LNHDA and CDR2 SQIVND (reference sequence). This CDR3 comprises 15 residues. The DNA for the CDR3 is TGTGCCAGTAGTATAACCTTTGGGACAGGGTCTGGCTACACCTTC. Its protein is CASSITFGTGSGYTF.

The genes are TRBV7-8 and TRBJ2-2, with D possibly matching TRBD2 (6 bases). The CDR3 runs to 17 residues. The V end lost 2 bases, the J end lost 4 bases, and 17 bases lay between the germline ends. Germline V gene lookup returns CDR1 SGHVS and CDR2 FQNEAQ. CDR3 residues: CASSLFGRGSSTGELFF. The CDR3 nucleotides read TGTGCCAGCAGCTTATTCGGGAGAGGGTCGTCCACCGGGGAGCTGTTTTTT.